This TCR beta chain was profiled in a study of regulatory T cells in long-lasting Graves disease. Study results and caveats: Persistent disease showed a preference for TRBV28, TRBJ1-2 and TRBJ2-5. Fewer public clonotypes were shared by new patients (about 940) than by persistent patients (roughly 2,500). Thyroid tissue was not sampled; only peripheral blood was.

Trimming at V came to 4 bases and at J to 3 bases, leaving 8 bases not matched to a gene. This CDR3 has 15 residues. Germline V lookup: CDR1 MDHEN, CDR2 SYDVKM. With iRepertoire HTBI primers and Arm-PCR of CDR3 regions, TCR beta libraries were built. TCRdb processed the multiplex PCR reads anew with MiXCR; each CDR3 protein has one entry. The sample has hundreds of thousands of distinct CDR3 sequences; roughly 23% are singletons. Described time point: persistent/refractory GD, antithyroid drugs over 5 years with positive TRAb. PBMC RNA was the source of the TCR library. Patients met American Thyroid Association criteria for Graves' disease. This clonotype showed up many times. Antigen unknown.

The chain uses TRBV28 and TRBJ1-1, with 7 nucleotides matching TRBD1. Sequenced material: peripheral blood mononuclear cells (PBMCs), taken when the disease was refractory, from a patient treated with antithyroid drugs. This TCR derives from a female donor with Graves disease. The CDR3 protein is CASSSPGGSYTEAFF. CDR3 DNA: TGTGCCAGCAGTTCACCAGGGGGGAGTTACACTGAAGCTTTCTTT.